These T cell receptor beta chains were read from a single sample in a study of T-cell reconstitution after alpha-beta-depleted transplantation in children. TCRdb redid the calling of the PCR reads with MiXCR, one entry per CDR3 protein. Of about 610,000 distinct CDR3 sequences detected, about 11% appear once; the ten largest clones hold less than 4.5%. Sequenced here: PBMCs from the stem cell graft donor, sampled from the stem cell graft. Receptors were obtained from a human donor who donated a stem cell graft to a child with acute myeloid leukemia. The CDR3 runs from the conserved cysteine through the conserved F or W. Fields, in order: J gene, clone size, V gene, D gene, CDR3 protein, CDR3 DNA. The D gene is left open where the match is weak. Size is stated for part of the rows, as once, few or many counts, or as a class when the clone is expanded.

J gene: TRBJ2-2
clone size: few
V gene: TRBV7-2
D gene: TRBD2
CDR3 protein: CASSLREGGELFF
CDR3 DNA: TGTGCCAGCAGCCTCCGGGAGGGCGGGGAGCTGTTTTTT

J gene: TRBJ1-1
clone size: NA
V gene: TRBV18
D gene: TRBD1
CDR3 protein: CASSPLQGDGTEAFF
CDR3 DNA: TGTGCCAGCTCACCTCTACAGGGGGACGGCACTGAAGCTTTCTTT

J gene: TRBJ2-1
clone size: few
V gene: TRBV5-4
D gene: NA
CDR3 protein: CASRSAGYYNEQFF
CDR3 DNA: TGTGCCAGCAGGTCGGCGGGATACTACAATGAGCAGTTCTTC

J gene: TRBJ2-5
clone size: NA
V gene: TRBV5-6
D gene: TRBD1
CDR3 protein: CASSLSGQGKMKTQYF
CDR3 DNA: TGTGCCAGCAGCTTGTCGGGACAGGGAAAGATGAAGACCCAGTACTTC

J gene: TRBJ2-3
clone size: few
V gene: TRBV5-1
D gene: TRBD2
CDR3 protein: CASSGGLAGARVTDTQYF
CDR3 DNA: TGCGCCAGCAGCGGCGGACTAGCGGGAGCAAGGGTGACAGATACGCAGTATTTT

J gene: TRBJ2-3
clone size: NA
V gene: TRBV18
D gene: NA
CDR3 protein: CASSPLPRGIRPTDTQYF
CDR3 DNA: TGTGCCAGCTCACCACTCCCGCGTGGGATTCGGCCCACAGATACGCAGTATTTT

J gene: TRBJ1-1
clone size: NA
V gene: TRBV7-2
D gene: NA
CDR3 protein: CASSPPGLPGAFF
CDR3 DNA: TGTGCCAGCAGCCCCCCCGGCCTGCCAGGGGCTTTCTTT

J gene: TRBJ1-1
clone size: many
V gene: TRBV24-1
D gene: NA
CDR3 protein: CATRGAEHANTEAFF
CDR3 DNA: TGTGCCACCAGGGGAGCGGAGCACGCGAACACTGAAGCTTTCTTT

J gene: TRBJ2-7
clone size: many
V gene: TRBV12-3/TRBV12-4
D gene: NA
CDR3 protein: CASSFHGQVEQYF
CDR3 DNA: TGTGCCAGCAGTTTCCACGGCCAAGTCGAGCAGTACTTC

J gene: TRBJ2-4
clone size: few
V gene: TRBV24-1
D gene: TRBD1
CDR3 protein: CATSDHRGTGNGAKNIQYF
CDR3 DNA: TGTGCCACCAGTGACCACCGGGGGACAGGGAACGGGGCCAAAAACATTCAGTACTTC

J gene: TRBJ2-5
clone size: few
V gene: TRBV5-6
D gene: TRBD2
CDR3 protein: CASSSQTSGRYQETQYF
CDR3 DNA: TGTGCCAGCAGCTCGCAGACTAGCGGGAGGTACCAAGAGACCCAGTACTTC

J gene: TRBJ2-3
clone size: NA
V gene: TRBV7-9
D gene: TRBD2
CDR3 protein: CASRSIAGGTDTQYF
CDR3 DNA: TGTGCCAGCAGATCGATAGCGGGAGGCACAGATACGCAGTATTTT

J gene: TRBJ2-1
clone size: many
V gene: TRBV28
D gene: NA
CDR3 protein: CASSSRGKVTYNEQFF
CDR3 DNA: TGTGCCAGCAGTTCAAGAGGTAAAGTAACCTACAATGAGCAGTTCTTC